These T cell receptor beta chains were read from a single sample in a study of blood T cells in healthy people across ages. One entry per CDR3 protein, called by TCRdb with MiXCR from the 5' RACE reads. This sample has roughly 1,500,000 distinct CDR3 sequences, with around 36% found just once. The sequenced sample was blood. The receptors stem from a woman aged 25 to 39 in good health. CDR3s include the opening cysteine and the closing phenylalanine or tryptophan. The D gene is left open where the match is weak. Not every row has a clone size; where given, it reads once, few, many or a size class.

v_gene	j_gene	d_gene	abundance	CDR3nt	CDR3aa
TRBV5-6	TRBJ1-5	NA	NA	TGTGCCAGCAGCCAGGGGTTTCTCCAGCCCCAGCATTTT	CASSQGFLQPQHF
TRBV4-1	TRBJ2-1	NA	NA	TGCGCCAGCAGCCAAGTTGGACAGAGCAATGAGCAGTTCTTC	CASSQVGQSNEQFF
TRBV5-1	TRBJ2-3	NA	few	TGCGCCAGCAGCCGCCGGACAGTGGATACGCAGTATTTT	CASSRRTVDTQYF
TRBV28	TRBJ2-1	TRBD1	few	TGTGCCAGCAGTTTACGGACAGGGGTGTTCTTC	CASSLRTGVFF
TRBV24-1	TRBJ2-5	NA	NA	TGTGCCACCAGTGATTTGAAGTCTGCAGGGCTCCGAGAGACCCAGTACTTC	CATSDLKSAGLRETQYF
TRBV6-2/TRBV6-3	TRBJ2-5	NA	NA	TGTGCCAGCAGCCACACTAGGGGCCAAGAGACCCAGTACTTC	CASSHTRGQETQYF
TRBV12-5	TRBJ2-1	NA	NA	TGTGCTAGTGGTTTGGCCTGGGGGGAGCAGTTCTTC	CASGLAWGEQFF
TRBV10-3	TRBJ2-5	NA	many	TGTGCCATCAGTGAGAGGGGAGAGACCCAGTACTTC	CAISERGETQYF
TRBV3-1	TRBJ2-4	TRBD1	few	TGTGCCAGCAGCCCAGCAGGACAGGGGAACATTCAGTACTTC	CASSPAGQGNIQYF
TRBV12-3/TRBV12-4	TRBJ2-5	NA	NA	TGTGCCAGCAAGGCTGCCGCAGGCGTTCAAGAGACCCAGTACTTC	CASKAAAGVQETQYF
TRBV5-1	TRBJ2-7	NA	NA	TGCGCCAGCAGCTTGCTGCCAGCTACCTACGAGCAGTACTTC	CASSLLPATYEQYF
TRBV28	TRBJ2-7	NA	few	TGTGCCAGCAGGAGAGACAGTGGCTACGAGCAGTACTTC	CASRRDSGYEQYF
TRBV7-2	TRBJ2-1	TRBD2	NA	TGTGCCAGCAGCCCGAATAGCGGGAGTTCGCAGTTCTTC	CASSPNSGSSQFF
TRBV28	TRBJ2-1	TRBD2	few	TGTGCCAGCAGGGCCGGGACTAGCGTAGCTTACAATGAGCAGTTCTTC	CASRAGTSVAYNEQFF
TRBV5-1	TRBJ1-2	TRBD1	NA	TGCGCCAGCAGCTTGTATTCTGTGGGACAGGGAAACTATGGCTACACCTTC	CASSLYSVGQGNYGYTF
TRBV27	TRBJ2-1	NA	NA	TGTGCCAGCAGTGAAACAACAAGGGACAATGAGCAGTTCTTC	CASSETTRDNEQFF
TRBV7-9	TRBJ1-2	TRBD1	NA	TGTGCCAGCAGCTCACTAATGGCGACAGGGGACTATGGCTACACCTTC	CASSSLMATGDYGYTF
TRBV27	TRBJ2-3	NA	few	TGTGCCAGCAGTTCTTATGGCACAGATACGCAGTATTTT	CASSSYGTDTQYF
TRBV2	TRBJ2-3	NA	many	TGTGCCAGCAGTGAAGGTCTCACAGATACGCAGTATTTT	CASSEGLTDTQYF
TRBV28	TRBJ2-7	NA	NA	TGTGCCAGCATGGGACACCGAGCCTACGAGCAGTACTTC	CASMGHRAYEQYF
TRBV18	TRBJ2-7	NA	few	TGTGCCAGCTCACCACCGATTTCGTGGGGGCCCCCCGACTACGAGCAGTACTTC	CASSPPISWGPPDYEQYF
TRBV10-3	TRBJ2-3	TRBD2	many	TGTGCCATCAGTGCATCCAGCGGGGGGGCGGGAGATACGCAGTATTTT	CAISASSGGAGDTQYF
TRBV9	TRBJ2-7	TRBD2	NA	TGTGCCAGCAGCCCTAGCGGAGCAGGGTTTGGTCACGAGCAGTACTTC	CASSPSGAGFGHEQYF
TRBV4-1	TRBJ2-1	NA	NA	TGCGCCAGCAGCCAAGATCTTACTAACGGGGCAAATGAGCAGTTCTTC	CASSQDLTNGANEQFF
TRBV27	TRBJ2-7	NA	NA	TGTGCCAGCAGTTCCCTAGCTTTTCTCGCGGAAGAGCAGTACTTC	CASSSLAFLAEEQYF
TRBV5-1	TRBJ2-2	NA	NA	TGCGCCAGCAGCTTGGCGGGCATGAACACCGGGGAGCTGTTTTTT	CASSLAGMNTGELFF
TRBV12-3/TRBV12-4	TRBJ2-7	NA	few	TGTGCCGGACGTTTCTTAGGCCAGTACAATGAGCAGTACTTC	CAGRFLGQYNEQYF
TRBV30	TRBJ2-7	NA	few	TGTGCCTGGACACCCGGGACTTACTCCTACGAGCAGTACTTC	CAWTPGTYSYEQYF
TRBV18	TRBJ2-7	NA	few	TGTGCCAGCTCACAATACCCGGGCAGCAAGGCTTCCTACGAGCAGTACTTC	CASSQYPGSKASYEQYF
TRBV18	TRBJ2-7	TRBD2	NA	TGTGCCAGCTCACCACCCGGGGTTGCGGGAGGAACCTACGAGCAGTACTTC	CASSPPGVAGGTYEQYF
TRBV14	TRBJ1-2	TRBD1	NA	TGTGCCAGCAGCCAACGGGTAGGGGGCGGTGGCTACACCTTC	CASSQRVGGGGYTF
TRBV28	TRBJ2-5	TRBD1	NA	TGTGCCAGCTCTTTAGGGGGACAGTACCAAGAGACCCAGTACTTC	CASSLGGQYQETQYF
TRBV4-2	TRBJ2-7	TRBD2	few	TGTGCCAGCGGCCCCGTCTCGGGGGGGTACGAGCAGTACTTC	CASGPVSGGYEQYF
TRBV5-1	TRBJ2-2	TRBD2	few	TGCGCCAGCAGCTACGGACTAGCGGGAGCCACCGGGGAGCTGTTTTTT	CASSYGLAGATGELFF
TRBV15	TRBJ2-7	NA	few	TGTGCCACCAGCAGAGGGGGAAATGAGGAGCAGTACTTC	CATSRGGNEEQYF
TRBV7-2	TRBJ2-1	NA	many	TGTGCCAGCAGCCCGGGTAGGGGGCGGGGGTCCTACAATGAGCAGTTCTTC	CASSPGRGRGSYNEQFF
TRBV15	TRBJ2-1	NA	few	TGTGCCACCAGCAGAGGACCCCCCAATGAGCAGTTCTTC	CATSRGPPNEQFF
TRBV7-2	TRBJ2-5	TRBD1	NA	TGTGCCAGCAGCCCATGGACAGGAGCAACGGAGACCCAGTACTTC	CASSPWTGATETQYF
TRBV6-2/TRBV6-3	TRBJ2-7	NA	NA	TGTGCCAGCAGGTTCCGGGACGGCCTCTACGAGCAGTACTTC	CASRFRDGLYEQYF
TRBV5-1	TRBJ2-3	NA	NA	TGCGCCAGCAGCTTTAAAGTCACGGCAGATACGCAGTATTTT	CASSFKVTADTQYF
TRBV6-2/TRBV6-3	TRBJ2-1	NA	NA	TGTGCCAGCAGTTACGGGGCATCCTACAATGAGCAGTTCTTC	CASSYGASYNEQFF